This T cell receptor (beta chain) is from a study of CD8+ T cells in alopecia areata. Study details: Twice daily, treated patients received 5 to 10 mg of oral tofacitinib.

Turning to this clone: Its antigen is not known.

The germline V and J ends were trimmed by 2 bases and 1 base, with 8 bases remaining between them. The V gene's germline CDR1 is SQVTM and CDR2 ANQGSEA. The CDR3 is 13 amino acids. Reverse transcribed after extraction, RNA yielded cDNA as the sequencing template. Generated by immunoSEQ multiplex PCR, the TCRdb table keeps only in-frame clones and is missing some. The repertoire holds around 250,000 clones, with 65% to 70% as singletons. Study-wide results and caveats: Clonality in lesional scalp, especially alopecia totalis/universalis, exceeded that of normal scalp. Although TCR sharing was seen in mice, sharing across patients was less clear, possibly for HLA-related reasons.

The J gene is TRBJ2-5, the V gene TRBV29-1; D is unclear. This sequence originates from a human donor with alopecia areata. Sequencing was performed on CD4+ T cells sorted from blood, taken at week 0. The DNA of the CDR3 is TGCAGCGTTGAACGTAACGGCCAAGAGACCCAGTACTTC. It codes for CSVERNGQETQYF.